Described below is a single T cell receptor beta chain sequence and its context. The antigen remains undetermined. The V gene end was trimmed by 7 bases and the J gene end by 5 bases; junction bases not matched to a gene: 14. The CDR3 has 15 residues. Looked up from germline, CDR1 is SGDLS and CDR2 is YYNGEE. TCRdb independently ran MiXCR on the 5' RACE reads; one entry per CDR3 protein. The table includes about 1.7 million distinct CDR3 sequences, about 30% detected once. The record originates from a study of identical twins. The study, taken as a whole, reports: Out-of-frame TCR alpha sharing observed in monozygotic twins exceeded model estimates. Cross-sectional statistics underpinned the conclusions; the same donors were not followed.

The TCR sequence derives from a newborn girl in good health. The chain links TRBV9 to TRBJ1-1; TRBD1 matches at 7 bases. Sequencing used cord blood. Here the CDR3 reads CASGPEDRTRTEAFF. In nucleotides, the CDR3 is TGTGCCAGCGGCCCTGAGGACAGGACGAGGACTGAAGCTTTCTTT. Full variable domain (missing parts from reference TRBV9 and TRBJ1-1): DSGVTQTPKHLITATGQRVTLRCSPRSGDLSVYWYQQSLDQGLQFLIQYYNGEERAKGNILERFSAQQFPDLHSELNLSSLELGDSALYFCASGPEDRTRTEAFFGQGTRLTVV.